This is a list of T cell receptor beta chains from one sample in a study of CD8 T cells in Susac syndrome. Each CDR3 protein gets one entry after TCRdb re-called the immunoSEQ multiplex PCR reads with MiXCR. Of some 150,000 distinct CDR3 sequences in the sample, around 95% are singletons; the top ten hold 0.15% to 0.2%. Sequences were obtained from CD4+ T cells from PBMCs. The receptors originated from a human donor with Susac syndrome. Both conserved end residues are part of each CDR3. The D gene is left open where the match is weak. Clone size is given for some rows only: seen once, a few or many times, or a class if the clone is expanded.

j_gene,v_gene,d_gene,abundance,len,CDR3aa,CDR3nt
TRBJ1-5,TRBV9,NA,NA,15,CASSALDSSNQPQHF,TGTGCCAGCAGCGCATTAGACAGTAGCAATCAGCCCCAGCATTTT
TRBJ2-1,TRBV14,NA,NA,14,CASSQRTHYNEQFF,TGTGCCAGCAGCCAAAGGACCCATTACAATGAGCAGTTCTTC
TRBJ2-7,TRBV29-1,TRBD2,NA,14,CSVRWSSGGMEQYF,TGCAGCGTTCGCTGGTCTAGCGGGGGGATGGAGCAGTACTTC
TRBJ2-7,TRBV29-1,NA,few,11,CSVVTGYEQYF,TGCAGCGTGGTTACAGGCTACGAGCAGTACTTC
TRBJ2-7,TRBV29-1,TRBD2,NA,15,CSVETPGLAGNEQYF,TGCAGCGTTGAAACCCCCGGACTAGCGGGGAACGAGCAGTACTTC
TRBJ2-6,TRBV7-2,NA,NA,15,CASSLGATGANVLTF,TGTGCCAGCAGCTTAGGGGCGACTGGGGCCAACGTCCTGACTTTC
TRBJ2-7,TRBV4-3,NA,NA,15,CASSQGMGGTYEQYF,TGCGCCAGCAGCCAAGGAATGGGCGGAACCTACGAGCAGTACTTC
TRBJ2-1,TRBV11-2,TRBD2,NA,16,CASRPVGTSVYNEQFF,TGTGCCAGCAGACCCGTCGGGACTAGCGTATACAATGAGCAGTTCTTC
TRBJ2-1,TRBV24-1,TRBD2,NA,16,CATSDSLAGGGSEQFF,TGTGCCACCAGTGATTCCTTAGCGGGGGGTGGGAGTGAGCAGTTCTTC
TRBJ1-5,TRBV5-1,NA,NA,15,CASSLAGDSNQPQHF,TGCGCCAGCAGCTTGGCAGGGGATAGCAATCAGCCCCAGCATTTT
TRBJ1-5,TRBV2,NA,NA,11,CASGRNQPQHF,TGTGCCAGCGGGCGCAATCAGCCCCAGCATTTT
TRBJ1-1,TRBV29-1,NA,NA,12,CSTSLGDTEAFF,TGCAGCACTTCCCTCGGGGACACTGAAGCTTTCTTT
TRBJ2-7,TRBV13,TRBD2,NA,12,CASSLVGGEQYF,TGTGCCAGCAGCTTAGTGGGAGGGGAGCAGTACTTC
TRBJ1-2,TRBV6-5,NA,once,12,CASSYMGDGYTF,TGTGCCAGCAGTTACATGGGAGACGGCTACACCTTC
TRBJ2-2,TRBV15,NA,NA,15,CATSRDDANTGELFF,TGTGCCACCAGCAGAGATGACGCGAACACCGGGGAGCTGTTTTTT
TRBJ2-1,TRBV29-1,NA,NA,14,CSAIDGVSYNEQFF,TGCAGCGCAATAGACGGGGTGTCCTACAATGAGCAGTTCTTC
TRBJ2-2,TRBV3-1,TRBD1,NA,17,CASSLTGTGEGTGELFF,TGTGCCAGCAGCCTTACCGGGACAGGGGAGGGCACCGGGGAGCTGTTTTTT
TRBJ2-5,TRBV5-8,NA,NA,14,CASSWTNREETQYF,TGTGCCAGCAGCTGGACAAACAGGGAAGAGACCCAGTACTTC
TRBJ2-5,TRBV20-1,TRBD2,NA,14,CSPLLSTSVETQYF,TGCAGTCCACTCCTCTCGACTAGCGTAGAGACCCAGTACTTC
TRBJ2-5,TRBV7-9,TRBD2,NA,13,CATRLLAGETQYF,TGTGCCACCCGTCTCCTAGCGGGGGAGACCCAGTACTTC
TRBJ2-1,TRBV7-3,NA,once,15,CASSLALSSYNEQFF,TGTGCCAGCAGCCTCGCCCTCTCCTCCTACAATGAGCAGTTCTTC
TRBJ1-1,TRBV21-1,NA,NA,14,CASSKARGNTEAFF,TGTGCCAGCAGCAAAGCGCGGGGGAACACTGAAGCTTTCTTT
TRBJ2-1,TRBV20-1,TRBD2,NA,15,CSARPGTSGGGGQFF,TGCAGTGCTAGACCCGGGACTAGCGGGGGCGGGGGGCAGTTCTTC
TRBJ2-7,TRBV20-1,TRBD2,NA,14,CSARVAGLSYEQYF,TGCAGTGCTAGAGTAGCGGGGCTTTCCTACGAGCAGTACTTC
TRBJ2-7,TRBV15,NA,NA,16,CATSRVRGTDSYEQYF,TGTGCCACCAGCAGAGTACGAGGGACCGACTCCTACGAGCAGTACTTC
TRBJ2-5,TRBV5-1,NA,NA,15,CASSLDLAWGETQYF,TGCGCCAGCAGCTTGGATCTGGCCTGGGGAGAGACCCAGTACTTC
TRBJ2-1,TRBV29-1,NA,once,12,CSVSRGANEQFF,TGCAGCGTCTCACGGGGGGCTAATGAGCAGTTCTTC
TRBJ2-2,TRBV20-1,NA,NA,13,CSARGQYTGELFF,TGCAGTGCTAGAGGGCAGTACACCGGGGAGCTGTTTTTT
TRBJ2-7,TRBV15,NA,NA,13,CATSRDAGYEQYF,TGTGCCACCAGCAGAGATGCAGGGTACGAGCAGTACTTC
TRBJ2-7,TRBV18,NA,once,12,CASSPSPYEQYF,TGTGCCAGCTCACCGAGCCCCTACGAGCAGTACTTC
TRBJ1-3,TRBV14,NA,once,13,CASKAGPGNTIYF,TGTGCCAGCAAGGCAGGTCCTGGAAACACCATATATTTT